This is a list of T cell receptor beta chains from one sample in a study of technical replicates of blood from a few donors. Produced via immunoSEQ multiplex PCR; TCRdb's table is partial and in-frame only. The data hold 70,000 or so clones, with 80% to 95% observed a single time. The sequenced sample was T cells isolated from PBMCs. The receptors were sampled from a human donor in good health. Both conserved end residues are trimmed from each CDR3. Each record gives: CDR3 protein, V gene, J gene.

cdr3_aa: AISEMWLATTGANVLT
v_call: TRBV10-3
j_call: TRBJ2-6

cdr3_aa: ATSVEKRPQETQY
v_call: TRBV15
j_call: TRBJ2-5

cdr3_aa: ASSSLAGGRDEQF
v_call: TRBV5-4
j_call: TRBJ2-1

cdr3_aa: ASSNLGLQQETQY
v_call: TRBV7-8
j_call: TRBJ2-5

cdr3_aa: ASSRTSARTDTQY
v_call: TRBV7-2
j_call: TRBJ2-3

cdr3_aa: ASSHPDREESNQPQH
v_call: TRBV23-1
j_call: TRBJ1-5

cdr3_aa: SAADRGLDTQY
v_call: TRBV29-1
j_call: TRBJ2-3

cdr3_aa: ASSESTGGNQPQH
v_call: TRBV25-1
j_call: TRBJ1-5

cdr3_aa: ASRSGNQPQH
v_call: TRBV6-6
j_call: TRBJ1-5

cdr3_aa: ASSIERERDYEQY
v_call: TRBV19
j_call: TRBJ2-7

cdr3_aa: AWSVRGSSYEQY
v_call: TRBV30
j_call: TRBJ2-7

cdr3_aa: SVQGSRPFSYEQY
v_call: TRBV29-1
j_call: TRBJ2-7

cdr3_aa: ASTKPGLAYNEQF
v_call: TRBV10-2
j_call: TRBJ2-1

cdr3_aa: AWAGGPYGYT
v_call: TRBV30
j_call: TRBJ1-2

cdr3_aa: ASSQSTDYEQY
v_call: TRBV4-1
j_call: TRBJ2-7

cdr3_aa: ASSLKDLTDTQY
v_call: TRBV27
j_call: TRBJ2-3

cdr3_aa: ATCSGNTDTQY
v_call: TRBV28
j_call: TRBJ2-3

cdr3_aa: ASSIQGKSGYT
v_call: TRBV19
j_call: TRBJ1-2

cdr3_aa: ASSILAGEGEQY
v_call: TRBV19
j_call: TRBJ2-7

cdr3_aa: AISITGTNAYEQY
v_call: TRBV10-3
j_call: TRBJ2-7

cdr3_aa: ASSPGGYEQY
v_call: TRBV7-2
j_call: TRBJ2-7

cdr3_aa: ASSYGSSGNTIY
v_call: TRBV6-5
j_call: TRBJ1-3

cdr3_aa: ATATAAVNEQF
v_call: TRBV6-5
j_call: TRBJ2-1

cdr3_aa: ASSLQGGADTQY
v_call: TRBV7-8
j_call: TRBJ2-3

cdr3_aa: ASAVRGPGEKLF
v_call: TRBV2
j_call: TRBJ1-4

cdr3_aa: AWGRGVSGANVLT
v_call: TRBV30
j_call: TRBJ2-6

cdr3_aa: ASSLRPGGQETQY
v_call: TRBV27
j_call: TRBJ2-5

cdr3_aa: ASSLAAEGEAF
v_call: TRBV5-1
j_call: TRBJ1-1

cdr3_aa: ASSLGGLTEAF
v_call: TRBV27
j_call: TRBJ1-1

cdr3_aa: ASSQDSGVETQY
v_call: TRBV4-1
j_call: TRBJ2-5

cdr3_aa: ASSVHPGQGAEAF
v_call: TRBV9
j_call: TRBJ1-1

cdr3_aa: ASSGGVGTEAF
v_call: TRBV5-4
j_call: TRBJ1-1

cdr3_aa: ASSGYSQGGAF
v_call: TRBV9
j_call: TRBJ1-1

cdr3_aa: ASKGQGYSYEQY
v_call: TRBV5-1
j_call: TRBJ2-7

cdr3_aa: ASSFRDRGPDTQY
v_call: TRBV13
j_call: TRBJ2-3

cdr3_aa: ASSVARGKDTEAF
v_call: TRBV9
j_call: TRBJ1-1

cdr3_aa: AIIANTEAF
v_call: TRBV19
j_call: TRBJ1-1

cdr3_aa: ASSSRLTEAF
v_call: TRBV5-5
j_call: TRBJ1-1

cdr3_aa: ATSLGQLNTEAF
v_call: TRBV19
j_call: TRBJ1-1

cdr3_aa: ASSQDSSVAGANVLT
v_call: TRBV4-3
j_call: TRBJ2-6